This T cell receptor beta chain was identified in a study of CD8 T cells in Susac syndrome. Overall study context: There were Susac syndrome patients who were therapy-naive at blood draw, others on corticosteroids, and others on intravenous immunoglobulin alone.

RNA was extracted with the RNeasy kit, and a quantity of about 0.45 to 1 ug was reverse transcribed using random hexamers. Via MiXCR, TCRdb re-called the immunoSEQ multiplex PCR reads, giving one row per CDR3 protein. The repertoire holds under 200,000 distinct CDR3 sequences, with 90% to 95% as singletons. This CDR3 comprises 15 residues. Germline V gene sequence: CDR1 LGHNA, CDR2 YNFKEQ. The J segment lost 3 bases and the V segment lost 4 bases, leaving 6 bases of the junction unmatched. Sequencing of TCR beta was undertaken in CD8+ and CD4+ T cells derived from blood. Sample: CD4+ T cells from PBMCs. This TCR was recovered from a human donor with Susac syndrome. The chain has TRBV4-2 and TRBJ1-2; 9 bases are a match to TRBD1. The CDR3 is CASSPPGQGYYGYTF. In DNA form, the CDR3 reads TGTGCCAGCAGCCCACCGGGACAGGGCTACTATGGCTACACCTTC.